This T cell receptor beta chain emerged from a study of blood T cells in healthy people across ages. Study conclusions and caveats: Naive T cell percentage showed a strong correlation with TCR beta diversity. As age increased, TCR beta diversity per million T cells fell in a roughly linear fashion.

Comment on this clonotype: Antigen: not known.

For every donor, a draw yielded ten milliliters of peripheral blood. Primed by a sample-barcoded 5' primer and a J-beta primer mix, a second PCR proceeded for roughly 6 to 12 cycles. TCRdb re-derived calls from the 5' RACE reads in MiXCR, one entry per CDR3 protein. There are fewer than 2,000,000 distinct CDR3 sequences in the sample; around 35% occur only once, and around 10% lies in the top ten. This receptor was obtained from a woman younger than 45 in good health. The sample consisted of blood.

The CDR3 DNA reads as TGCAGTGCTAGGAGAATCTCTGGAAACACCATATATTTT. Translation gives CSARRISGNTIYF. This rearrangement joins TRBV20-1 to TRBJ1-3, with D unclear. Germline V gene lookup returns CDR1 DFQATT and CDR2 SNEGSKA (reference sequence). V dropped 3 bases and J dropped 0 bases, with 6 bases sitting between them. This CDR3 contains 13 residues.